This record looks at one T cell receptor (beta chain) sequence and its context. Its matching antigen is unknown. A much larger clone lies a single base off, so this may be a read error. The entry originates in a study of T cells in Graves' hyperthyroidism and ophthalmopathy. Study-wide results and limits: For ophthalmopathy, model prediction preceded onset by a median roughly 5.9 months. Using 13 V-J features, a model discriminated ophthalmopathy from stable hyperthyroidism. Most thyroid clonotypes expanded above 0.001 appeared in blood too.

Amplification targeted TCR beta CDR3 regions from RNA transcripts. Using the HTBI primer set, a first-round RT-PCR was run on the TCR CDR3. TCRdb analysed the multiplex PCR reads with MiXCR anew, one entry per CDR3 protein. Of 300,000 to 400,000 distinct CDR3 sequences listed, around 13% are singletons. The clonotype was recovered from an older woman with Graves' hyperthyroidism. Sequencing was done on a sample of blood.

DNA of the CDR3: TGTGCCAGCCCACCCGATGGGACTAGCAGGGGGAACACCGGGGAGCTGTTTTTT. Its translation is CASPPDGTSRGNTGELFF. J is TRBJ2-2 and V is TRBV6-1; 9 bases match TRBD2. CDR1 is MNHNS, CDR2 SASEGT, per germline. V lost 8 bases, J lost 1 base, and 14 bases stayed unmatched. The CDR3 is made up of 18 amino acids.